This T cell receptor (beta chain) stems from a study of vaccination and CD4 T cells after COVID-19 (dated by TCRdb to between 2021 and 2024). Describing the broader study: Every convalescent patient had a positive nasal swab PCR test for SARS-CoV-2, with mild disease in about 9 patients and severe disease in one. Each participant got two doses of either the Pfizer-BioNTech BNT162b2 vaccine (n=8) or the Moderna mRNA-1273 vaccine (n=2). Post-vaccine blood samples were taken a median of about 72 days after the second vaccine dose, with a range of 14 to 241 days. The convalescent cohort included six males and four females, with two Hispanic individuals, seven Caucasians, two Asians and one multiracial person. Three convalescent patients gave samples both early after vaccination (day 14) and late after vaccination (days 161 to 241). Post-COVID blood samples were collected from convalescent patients a median of roughly 100 days after diagnosis, with a range of about 35 to 161 days. The spike-specific CD4+ TCR repertoire was compared before and after mRNA vaccination in 10 to 11 COVID-19 convalescent patients and several infection-naive healthy vaccine recipients.

General study outcomes and caveats: An increase in the median number of SARS-CoV-2-reactive clonotypes from 21 after infection to roughly 39 after vaccination was observed, but the change was not found to be significant. In convalescent patients, a median 86.3% of post-vaccine SARS-CoV-2-reactive clones were detected only after vaccination, and vaccine-specific priming was suggested by this finding. In convalescent patients, nearly all vaccine-specific clones (304 of 307) were found to be mono-reactive for SARS-CoV-2 spike rather than cross-reactive with common cold coronaviruses. Relatively few convalescent patients were included in the study, and early timepoints after natural infection were not analyzed.

The time point label on this specimen signifies: late sampling 161 to 241 days after vaccination in three convalescent patients. The convalescent patients' positive SARS-CoV-2 PCR tests fell between March and December 2020, which was before the Alpha, Beta and Delta variants emerged in the United States. PBMCs were separated from whole blood using Ficoll-Paque Plus gradient centrifugation and then either used fresh or cryopreserved at -140C. CDR1 and CDR2 are read off the germline V gene (reference sequence) as DFQATT and SNEGSKA. Trimming costs V 5 bases and J 10 bases, and their ends lie 24 bases apart. The CDR3 sequence holds 16 residues, the cysteine and phenylalanine included. Just CDR3 DNA is preserved here, 48 bases in frame from base 1. This clonotype was seen a few times. Its antigen target is currently unknown. No per-base quality is available; no much larger clone lies one base away. The receptor library was made with PCR. Sequencing took place on an Illumina iSeq 100. As for the original processing: Non-productive sequences were removed, and CDR3s that did not start with C, did not end with F or W, or were shorter than 7 amino acids were discarded. CDR3 homology was assessed with Levenshtein distances (stringdist) and unrooted phylogenetic trees (ape) in R version 3.6.1. In TCRdb, the public reads were trimmed at Q25 with fastp and aligned with MiXCR, with productive beta chains retained. Each record represents a unique CDR3 protein, reported with the most common genes and DNA among its rows. Clone size and V and J calls follow TCRdb, not the original study. This sample gives tens of thousands of distinct CDR3 sequences in total; 49% of them show up just once. 5.8% of the sample comes from the top ten.

The clonotype comes from a human donor who had recovered from COVID-19. The chain was built from TRBV20-1 and TRBJ1-6, with a weak D call of TRBD1 (6 bases match). The sequenced sample was CD4+ T cells from blood, obtained about 7 months after SARS-CoV-2 vaccination. At the DNA level, the sequence is TGCAGTGCTGGAAGACCCCAGGGGCGCGAGGGGTCACCCCTCCACTTT. Translated, it reads CSAGRPQGREGSPLHF.